This TCR beta chain was sequenced for a study of blood T cell repertoires in COVID-19. In the study overall: Sources were T cells, B-cell-depleted T cells, or PBMCs; the material itself was cDNA or gDNA.

Germline V CDR1 and CDR2: LNHDA, SQIVND (reference sequence). The CDR3 has 13 amino acids. Trimming took off 3 bases at V and 3 bases at J, with 7 bases between the two ends. Individuals aged about 18 to 100 years were recruited from some 26 US areas. In the original workflow: The authors estimated nucleated cell counts from reference gene primer amplification. Assay: immunoSEQ multiplex PCR; the TCRdb copy retains only in-frame clones and omits some. V and J calls and clone size are given by that table; D and trimming were obtained from the DNA. This sample carries roughly 170,000 clones, approximately 82% of them seen once, and the ten largest clones take 3.6%.

The sample consisted of PBMCs or T cells enriched from blood (not recorded which). The chain employs TRBV19 and TRBJ2-3, with D unclear. The TCR sequence derives from a woman aged 50 to 60 in a cohort exposed to, infected with or recovered from COVID-19 (not recorded which). The CDR3 loop is CASSMEPTDTQYF. CDR3 DNA: TGTGCCAGTAGTATGGAGCCAACAGATACGCAGTATTTT.